This T cell receptor (beta chain) originates from a study of shared clonotypes between healthy human individuals. Study details: Researchers assigned three CD4 naive, three CD4 memory, two CD8 naive and one CD8 memory plate to each donor.

Note on this clone: What it recognizes is unknown.

V dropped 0 bases and J dropped 3 bases, with 15 bases sitting between them. The V gene's germline CDR1 is SGDLS and CDR2 YYNGEE. The CDR3 length is 16 residues. Overall study findings and caveats: Few donors limited the genetic and exposure-history diversity represented. Sampling was confined to blood; repertoires within tissues likely differ.

Every immunoSEQ plate was one replicate of a subset's evenly spread DNA. The method was immunoSEQ multiplex PCR; TCRdb's version includes in-frame clones alone and lacks a portion of them. In the table there are some 320,000 clones, roughly 87% of which are singletons. This TCR was sampled from a man between 18 and 29 years old in good health. V gene TRBV9 combines with J gene TRBJ2-5; D may correspond to TRBD1 or TRBD2 (6 bases each). Sequencing was done on a sample of memory CD8+ T cells sorted from blood. The subset: CD45RO+ cells pooled with CCR7-negative TemRA cells. The CDR3 reads CASSVAGGREKETQYF. Written as DNA, the CDR3 is TGTGCCAGCAGCGTAGCCGGGGGCAGGGAAAAAGAGACCCAGTACTTC.